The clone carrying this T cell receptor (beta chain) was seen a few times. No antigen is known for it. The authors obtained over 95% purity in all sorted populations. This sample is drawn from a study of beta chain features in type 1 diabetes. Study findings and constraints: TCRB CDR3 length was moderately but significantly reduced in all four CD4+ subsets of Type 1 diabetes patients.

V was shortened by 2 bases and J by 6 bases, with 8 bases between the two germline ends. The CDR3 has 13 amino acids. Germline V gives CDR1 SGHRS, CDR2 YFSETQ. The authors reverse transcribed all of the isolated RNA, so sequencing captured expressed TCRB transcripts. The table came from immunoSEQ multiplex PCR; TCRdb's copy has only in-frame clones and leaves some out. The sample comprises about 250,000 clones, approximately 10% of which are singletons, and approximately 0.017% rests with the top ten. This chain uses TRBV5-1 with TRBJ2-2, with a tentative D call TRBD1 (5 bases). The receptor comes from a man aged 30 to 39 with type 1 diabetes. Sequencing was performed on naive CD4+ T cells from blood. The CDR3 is CASSFQGSGELFF. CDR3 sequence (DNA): TGCGCCAGCAGCTTTCAGGGTTCCGGGGAGCTGTTTTTT.